The 29 T cell receptor beta chains below all came from one sample that was sequenced in a study of cytomegalovirus exposure and HLA in healthy donors. PCR employed 60 Vbeta and 13 Jbeta primers. Sequencing was performed with immunoSEQ multiplex PCR; in TCRdb, only in-frame clones are kept and a portion is missing. This repertoire shows some 130,000 clones, around 77% found once; its top ten account for over 2%. Specimen: PBMCs. The receptors were sampled from a man aged 25 to 40 in good health and CMV-seronegative.

The chain carries TRBV27 and TRBJ2-5; 7 bases agree with TRBD1. The CDR3 is 14 residues long. J lost 7 bases, V lost 7 bases, and 12 bases had no gene match. Germline CDR1 reads MNHEY; CDR2 reads SMNVEV (reference sequence). Here the CDR3 reads CASKPEQGWGTQYF. Here the CDR3 DNA reads TGTGCCAGCAAACCTGAACAGGGGTGGGGGACCCAGTACTTC.

The gene calls are TRBV13 and TRBJ2-3; D possibly corresponds to TRBD2 (5 bases). Germline V CDR1 and CDR2: PRHDT, FYEKMQ (reference sequence). The CDR3 spans 14 residues. Between the trimmed V and J ends, which lost 1 base and 6 bases, there was a span of 11 bases. CDR3 loop: CASSLEVGADTQYF. In DNA, the CDR3 is TGTGCCAGCAGCTTAGAGGTGGGAGCGGATACGCAGTATTTT.

The V and J genes are TRBV6-5 and TRBJ1-3; 9 nucleotides match TRBD1. The CDR3 sequence is 15 residues long. CDR1 is MNHEY and CDR2 is SVGAGI in the germline V gene. V shed 6 bases, J shed 0 bases, and the junction held 3 bases outside the gene matches. CDR3: CASRTGGLSGNTIYF. CDR3 in DNA: TGTGCCAGCAGAACAGGGGGCCTCTCTGGAAACACCATATATTTT.

The genes are TRBV2 and TRBJ1-2; 9 bases are shared with TRBD1. The CDR3 runs 15 residues. Germline loops: CDR1 SNHLY, CDR2 FYNNEI. V dropped 6 bases and J dropped 7; count of bases not matched to a gene: 12. CDR3 sequence reads: CASRGYGTGWFGYTF. In DNA form, the CDR3 reads TGTGCCAGCAGAGGATACGGGACAGGGTGGTTTGGCTACACCTTC.

The V gene is TRBV7-3, the J gene TRBJ2-1, with TRBD2 matching 10 bases. The CDR3 is made up of 15 amino acids. Unmatched junction bases numbered 4, after V lost 3 bases and J lost 5 bases. Germline V gene sequence: CDR1 SGHTA, CDR2 FQGTGA. CDR3 DNA sequence: TGTGCCAGCAGCTTGGCTAGCGGGAGTCACAATGAGCAGTTCTTC. Its translation: CASSLASGSHNEQFF.

The rearrangement links TRBV6-1 to TRBJ1-1; D is perhaps TRBD1 (6 bases). V was trimmed by 4 bases and J by 0 bases, leaving 15 bases between them. Germline CDR1 and CDR2: MNHNS and SASEGT. The CDR3 extends over 16 amino acids. DNA for the CDR3: TGTGCCAGCAGTGGATGGACAGCCACCTTGAACACTGAAGCTTTCTTT. Its protein is CASSGWTATLNTEAFF.

V gene TRBV5-1 combines with J gene TRBJ1-4; TRBD1 is a possible D gene (5 bases). The germline V and J ends were trimmed by 4 bases and 3 bases, with 10 bases remaining between them. Germline V CDR1 and CDR2: SGHRS, YFSETQ. The CDR3 covers 14 residues. The CDR3 spells CASSIGGANEKLFF. The CDR3 DNA is TGCGCCAGCAGCATTGGGGGGGCTAATGAAAAACTGTTTTTT. The variable domain in full, completed from reference TRBV5-1 and TRBJ1-4, reads KAGVTQTPRYLIKTRGQQVTLSCSPISGHRSVSWYQQTPGQGLQFLFEYFSETQRNKGNFPGRFSGRQFSNSRSEMNVSTLELGDSALYLCASSIGGANEKLFFGSGTQLSVL.

The V call is TRBV2, the J call TRBJ2-7; tentative D call: TRBD2 (5 bases). This CDR3 comprises 14 residues. V shed 7 bases and J shed 3 bases, with 16 bases lying between them. CDR1 and CDR2 (germline): SNHLY, FYNNEI. The CDR3 nucleotides are TGTGCCAGCACTCCGCCCGGGGTGGGCTACGAGCAGTACTTC. Amino acid sequence: CASTPPGVGYEQYF. Supplemented by reference TRBV2 and TRBJ2-7, the full variable domain reads EPEVTQTPSHQVTQMGQEVILRCVPISNHLYFYWYRQILGQKVEFLVSFYNNEISEKSEIFDDQFSVERPDGSNFTLKIRSTKLEDSAMYFCASTPPGVGYEQYFGPGTRLTVT.

J is TRBJ1-3 and V is TRBV19; D might be TRBD1 (6 bases). Trimming cost V 6 bases and J 4 bases, with 13 bases left between them. The CDR3 is 14 residues long. The germline V gene encodes CDR1 LNHDA and CDR2 SQIVND (reference sequence). In nucleotides, the CDR3 is TGTGCCAGTAGCCCGGACAGAAGAGGAAACACCATATATTTT. It translates to CASSPDRRGNTIYF.

The CDR3 region has the DNA TGCAGCGTTGAAGACCGCTATGGCTACACCTTC. It encodes CSVEDRYGYTF. The rearrangement uses TRBV29-1 and TRBJ1-2, with no clear D. The CDR3 is 11 amino acids. Germline lookup yields CDR1 SQVTM and CDR2 ANQGSEA. The V and J ends lost 0 bases and 4 bases respectively, with 3 bases between them. The variable domain in full, with the rest retrieved from reference TRBV29-1 and TRBJ1-2, is SAVISQKPSRDICQRGTSLTIQCQVDSQVTMMFWYRQQPGQSLTLIATANQGSEATYESGFVIDKFPISRPNLTFSTLTVSNMSPEDSSIYLCSVEDRYGYTFGSGTRLTVV.

This sequence joins TRBV7-3 and TRBJ2-3; 12 nucleotides align to TRBD2. The CDR3 has 13 residues. Germline trimming cut 5 bases from V and 13 bases from J; bases unmatched to any gene: 7. Germline V lookup: CDR1 SGHTA, CDR2 FQGTGA. CDR3: CASSQTSGGFEYF. Here the CDR3 DNA reads TGTGCCAGCAGCCAAACTAGCGGGGGGTTTGAGTATTTT.

This clone has only a few counts. V and J are TRBV28 and TRBJ2-5; 12 bases align to TRBD2. CDR1 is MDHEN and CDR2 is SYDVKM in the germline V gene. J lost 3 bases, V lost 5 bases, and 13 bases had no gene match. The CDR3 runs 18 residues. The CDR3 coding sequence is TGTGCCAGCAGTAGGGAGCCGGCCCTAGCGGGAGGGAAAGAGACCCAGTACTTC. It is translated as CASSREPALAGGKETQYF.

The rearrangement uses TRBV29-1 and TRBJ2-1, with 11 bases fitting TRBD2. This CDR3 contains 14 residues. Germline CDR1 is SQVTM and CDR2 is ANQGSEA. In DNA form, the CDR3 reads TGCAGGGTTAGCGGGAGGGCCGTCAGCAATGAGCAGTTCTTC. Residues: CRVSGRAVSNEQFF.

The gene calls are TRBV2 and TRBJ2-3; D might be TRBD1 (7 bases). Trimming pared 3 bases from V and 4 bases from J, leaving 17 bases between. The CDR3 spans 16 residues. The V gene's germline CDR1 is SNHLY and CDR2 FYNNEI. This CDR3 is CASSEGGGGGADTQYF. CDR3 coding DNA: TGTGCCAGCAGTGAGGGCGGAGGGGGCGGGGCAGATACGCAGTATTTT. Full variable domain (remainder filled in from reference TRBV2 and TRBJ2-3): EPEVTQTPSHQVTQMGQEVILRCVPISNHLYFYWYRQILGQKVEFLVSFYNNEISEKSEIFDDQFSVERPDGSNFTLKIRSTKLEDSAMYFCASSEGGGGGADTQYFGPGTRLTVL.

The V call is TRBV30, the J call TRBJ1-4, with D uncertain. CDR3 length: 13 amino acids. V was shortened by 2 bases and J by 4 bases, with 8 bases between the two germline ends. Germline V gives CDR1 GTSNPN, CDR2 SVGIG (reference sequence). CDR3 nucleotides: TGTGCCTGGAGTAGAGGGCTTAATGAAAAACTGTTTTTT. The encoded protein is CAWSRGLNEKLFF. Together with reference TRBV30 and TRBJ1-4, the CDR3 gives the full variable domain: SQTIHQWPATLVQPVGSPLSLECTVEGTSNPNLYWYRQAAGRGLQLLFYSVGIGQISSEVPQNLSASRPQDRQFILSSKKLLLSDSGFYLCAWSRGLNEKLFFGSGTQLSVL.

This clone showed up just once. J is TRBJ2-7 and V is TRBV4-1; 12 bases agree with TRBD2. CDR3 length: 13 amino acids. Germline V gene sequence: CDR1 MGHRA, CDR2 YSYEKL. V shed 3 bases and J 8 bases; nucleotides not matched to a gene: 2. For the CDR3, the DNA is TGCGCCAGCAGCCAGCTAGCGGGAGGGCAGCAGTACTTC. This gives the protein CASSQLAGGQQYF.

CDR3 nucleotide sequence: TGTGCCAGCAGCTTAAACCTCGGGACTAGCGGGGGCGGGAATGAGCAGTTCTTC. This encodes CASSLNLGTSGGGNEQFF. V gene TRBV5-4 combines with J gene TRBJ2-1; 14 bases fit TRBD2. Per germline, CDR1 SGHNT and CDR2 YYREEE (reference sequence). This CDR3 spans 18 amino acids. With V trimmed by 2 bases and J by 7 bases, 11 bases remained unmatched.

V gene TRBV28 combines with J gene TRBJ2-7, with TRBD2 identical over 7 bases. J was trimmed by 1 base and V by 6 bases; bases with no gene match: 6. The germline V gene has CDR1 MDHEN and CDR2 SYDVKM. The CDR3 totals 14 residues. The CDR3 loop reads CASRVISGSYEQYF. Here the CDR3 DNA reads TGTGCCAGCAGGGTTATTAGCGGGTCCTACGAGCAGTACTTC.

This clone has more than one count but fewer than ten. CDR3 protein: CASSQSSGQTYEQYF. DNA of the CDR3: TGTGCCAGCAGCCAATCTAGCGGGCAGACCTACGAGCAGTACTTC. J is TRBJ2-7 and V is TRBV4-2; 8 bases fit TRBD2. The V and J ends lost 2 bases and 2 bases, in that order; junction bases with no gene match: 5. Germline V gives CDR1 LGHNA, CDR2 YNFKEQ. The length of the CDR3 is 15 residues.

The genes are TRBV2 and TRBJ1-5, with D unresolved. Germline lookup yields CDR1 SNHLY and CDR2 FYNNEI. V lost 6 bases and J 6 bases, leaving 12 bases between the germline ends. The CDR3 has 13 amino acids. In nucleotides, the CDR3 is TGTGCCAGCAGCGAGGAGAGGGCTCAGCCCCAGCATTTT. It encodes CASSEERAQPQHF.

CDR3 bases: TGTGCCAGCAGCTTAGAACAGATCGAATGGGCAGATACGCAGTATTTT. Translated, it gives CASSLEQIEWADTQYF. The chain couples TRBV7-9 to TRBJ2-3, with no clear D. This CDR3 contains 16 residues. Germline values: CDR1 SEHNR, CDR2 FQNEAQ (reference sequence). The germline V and J ends were trimmed by 1 base and 4 bases, with 15 bases remaining between them.

V usage is TRBV5-6 and J usage is TRBJ2-5; 7 nucleotides match TRBD2. V was pared by 3 bases and J by 5 bases, with 4 bases of the junction left unmatched. The CDR3 has 13 residues. Germline values: CDR1 SGHDT, CDR2 YYEEEE. The CDR3 DNA reads TGTGCCAGCAGCTCGGGAGGCCAGGAGACCCAGTACTTC. This gives the protein CASSSGGQETQYF. The full variable domain, with the rest looked up from reference TRBV5-6 and TRBJ2-5, is DAGVTQSPTHLIKTRGQQVTLRCSPKSGHDTVSWYQQALGQGPQFIFQYYEEEERQRGNFPDRFSGHQFPNYSSELNVNALLLGDSALYLCASSSGGQETQYFGPGTRLLVL.

V is TRBV7-2 and J is TRBJ2-1, with D maybe TRBD1 (6 bases). Trimming took off 5 bases at V and 4 bases at J, with 12 bases between the two ends. CDR3 length equals 14 residues. Germline CDR1 and CDR2: SGHTA and FQGNSA. Written as DNA, the CDR3 is TGTGCCAGCAGCACACATACAGGGTACAATGAGCAGTTCTTC. Translated: CASSTHTGYNEQFF.

The DNA of the CDR3 is TGTGCCAGCAGCTACGACGCGGGACAGGGAAATAGCTACACCTTC. This gives the protein CASSYDAGQGNSYTF. This chain links TRBV7-9 with TRBJ1-2; 9 nucleotides line up with TRBD1. Per germline, CDR1 SEHNR and CDR2 FQNEAQ (reference sequence). This CDR3 is 15 amino acids long. V was pared by 4 bases and J by 9 bases, with 12 bases of the junction left unmatched.

This clone was detected once. This sequence joins TRBV19 and TRBJ2-7; TRBD1 matches at 7 bases. The CDR3 spans 13 residues. CDR1 and CDR2 (germline): LNHDA, SQIVND (reference sequence). The V segment lost 6 bases and the J segment 2 bases; nucleotides outside the gene matches: 4. The CDR3 here is CASSRQGAYEQYF. In DNA, the CDR3 is TGTGCCAGTAGCCGACAGGGCGCCTACGAGCAGTACTTC.

The rearrangement links TRBV11-2 to TRBJ2-5; 12 bases match TRBD2. In germline, CDR1 is SGHAT, CDR2 FQNNGV. The J segment lost 4 bases and the V segment lost 5 bases, leaving 17 bases of the junction unmatched. CDR3 length equals 19 residues. This CDR3 is CASSARLAGDPTRRETQYF. The CDR3, as DNA: TGTGCCAGCAGCGCAAGACTAGCGGGAGACCCAACTAGACGAGAGACCCAGTACTTC.

The V and J genes are TRBV9 and TRBJ2-1; D is undetermined. The CDR3 totals 12 residues. With 1 base removed from V and 5 bases from J, the gap between germline ends came to 4 bases. CDR1 and CDR2 from the germline V gene are SGDLS and YYNGEE. The CDR3 spells CASSVPDNEQFF. The DNA of the CDR3 is TGTGCCAGCAGCGTACCCGACAATGAGCAGTTCTTC.

The chain combines TRBV5-4 with TRBJ1-2; D may be TRBD1 (5 bases). The CDR3 sequence is 12 residues long. The V end lost 6 bases, the J end lost 7 bases, and 13 bases lay between the germline ends. CDR1 is SGHNT, CDR2 YYREEE, per germline (reference sequence). The CDR3 loop reads CASNQGIGGYTF. DNA of the CDR3: TGTGCCAGCAACCAGGGTATTGGTGGCTACACCTTC.

The genes are TRBV4-1 and TRBJ1-5; the D gene is possibly TRBD1 (5 bases). Trimming pared 1 base from V and 3 bases from J, leaving 10 bases between. CDR1 and CDR2 (germline): MGHRA, YSYEKL. CDR3 length equals 15 residues. CDR3 in amino acids: CASSQGGGNNQPQHF. CDR3 in DNA: TGCGCCAGCAGCCAAGGGGGGGGGAACAATCAGCCCCAGCATTTT.